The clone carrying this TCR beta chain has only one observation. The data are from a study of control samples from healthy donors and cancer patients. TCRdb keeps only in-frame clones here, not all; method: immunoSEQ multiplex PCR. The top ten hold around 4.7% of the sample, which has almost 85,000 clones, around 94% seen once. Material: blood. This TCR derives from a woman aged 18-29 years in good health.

DNA of the CDR3: TGTGCCAGCAGCTTAACGGGGAGAAACACCATATATTTT. This sequence encodes CASSLTGRNTIYF. This chain connects TRBV5-4 to TRBJ1-3; D is unresolved. Germline-derived CDR1 and CDR2 are SGHNT and YYREEE (reference sequence). This CDR3 region has 13 residues. The V end was cut by 2 bases, the J end by 5 bases, with 8 bases between.